The entry that follows covers one T cell receptor (beta chain) sequence. Its antigen remains unknown. Phlebotomy per donor yielded a single 2.5 ml blood sample. The germline V gene encodes CDR1 DFQATT and CDR2 SNEGSKA (reference sequence). The CDR3 covers 13 residues. TCRdb re-called the 5' RACE reads and gives one entry per CDR3 protein, without DNA. The sample totals a few hundred thousand distinct CDR3 sequences; its top ten clones hold just over 2.5%. The data derive from a study of monozygotic twins with inflammatory bowel disease. Study-level points and caveats: Relative to healthy twins, IBD patients had fewer clonotypes in common with others, a gap that was especially apparent with disease activity. Patients with IBD had less TCRbeta diversity (inverse Simpson) than their healthy co-twins.

The chain employs TRBV20-1 and TRBJ2-5. Material for sequencing was blood. The sequence derives from a human donor with ulcerative colitis or Crohn's disease, or a healthy co-twin of an affected twin (not recorded which). The CDR3: CSARDNSQETQYF.